The 13 T cell receptor beta chains in this list originate from one sample, sequenced in a study of T cells in Graves' hyperthyroidism and ophthalmopathy. Template material for amplifying TCR beta CDR3 regions consisted of RNA transcripts. HTBI primers were used for first-round RT-PCR of the TCR CDR3. TCRdb passed the multiplex PCR reads through MiXCR, listing each CDR3 protein once. Here the sample spans 450,000 to 650,000 distinct CDR3 sequences, 15% to 20% being singletons. Source material: blood. Source of these receptors: a woman younger than 30 with Graves' ophthalmopathy.

The chain joins TRBV9 to TRBJ1-3; D call uncertain. The V end lost 0 bases, the J end lost 1 base, and 8 bases lay between the germline ends. This CDR3 has 15 amino acids. The germline V gene encodes CDR1 SGDLS and CDR2 YYNGEE. CDR3 loop: CASSVDAASGNTIYF. CDR3 coding DNA: TGTGCCAGCAGCGTAGACGCAGCTTCTGGAAACACCATATATTTT.

The rearrangement links TRBV28 to TRBJ2-5, with 11 bases aligning to TRBD2. The CDR3 covers 15 residues. Germline CDR1 is MDHEN and CDR2 is SYDVKM. Trimming removed 3 bases from V and 12 bases from J; junction bases left unmatched: 12. The CDR3 sequence: CASSFAGTSGPGKYF. The CDR3 DNA reads as TGTGCCAGCAGTTTCGCCGGGACTAGCGGTCCGGGAAAGTACTTC.

This clonotype was seen repeatedly, ten times or more. This CDR3 reads CASSLWSSGRVAEQYF. CDR3 sequence (DNA): TGTGCCAGCAGTTTATGGTCTAGCGGGAGAGTTGCCGAGCAGTACTTC. This chain links TRBV27 with TRBJ2-7, with TRBD2 identical over 10 bases. The CDR3 runs to 16 residues. Per germline, CDR1 MNHEY and CDR2 SMNVEV (reference sequence). V dropped 1 base and J dropped 6; count of bases not matched to a gene: 9.

Only a few counts were recorded for this clonotype. The chain joins TRBV27 to TRBJ2-1; 8 bases match TRBD1. The J segment lost 6 bases and the V segment lost 3 bases, leaving 13 bases of the junction unmatched. This CDR3 contains 17 residues. CDR1 and CDR2 (germline): MNHEY, SMNVEV (reference sequence). The CDR3 region is CASSFYWETGDGNEQFF. The CDR3 DNA reads TGTGCCAGCAGTTTTTACTGGGAGACAGGGGATGGCAATGAGCAGTTCTTC.

The chain is built from TRBV30 and TRBJ2-3, with TRBD2 matching over 11 bases. Trimming removed 3 bases from V and 6 bases from J; junction bases left unmatched: 8. The CDR3 is 15 amino acids. From germline, CDR1 is GTSNPN and CDR2 SVGIG (reference sequence). The CDR3 is CAWRRGTSGADTQYF. The CDR3 DNA sequence: TGTGCCTGGAGGCGAGGGACTAGCGGTGCCGATACGCAGTATTTT.

This clonotype was recorded at least ten times. V is TRBV10-3 and J is TRBJ1-1; D remains ambiguous. There are 15 residues in the CDR3. CDR1 and CDR2 (germline): ENHRY, SYGVKD. The V end lost 0 bases, the J end lost 4 bases, and 12 bases lay between the germline ends. CDR3 nucleotides: TGTGCCATCAGTGAGTCGAGTGGTTTTGGCACTGAAGCTTTCTTT. It yields the protein CAISESSGFGTEAFF.

As for this clonotype: The junction and the germline gene differ at one end; a read error may be behind it. The chain is built from TRBV7-8 and TRBJ2-7, with a tentative D call TRBD2 (6 bases). The CDR3 loop spans 13 amino acids. CDR1 and CDR2 from the germline V gene are SGHVS and FQNEAQ. This chain's CDR3 is CASSVAATYEQYF. CDR3 sequence (DNA): TGTGCCAGCAGCGTAGCGGCTACCTACGAGCAGTACTTC.

The table lists this clonotype with many counts. The chain carries TRBV30 and TRBJ1-2, with 9 bases identical to TRBD1. The CDR3 consists of 13 residues. Germline CDR1 and CDR2: GTSNPN and SVGIG (reference sequence). The junction had 5 bases not matched to a gene; V was cut back by 4 bases and J by 5 bases. CDR3 amino acids: CAWTPGTGYGYTF. In DNA form, the CDR3 reads TGTGCCTGGACCCCAGGGACAGGGTATGGCTACACCTTC.

Ten or more counts support this clonotype. The CDR3 loop reads CATSSPTGTGGEKLFF. As DNA, the CDR3 is TGTGCCACCAGCAGTCCCACCGGGACAGGGGGCGAAAAACTGTTTTTT. The rearrangement joins TRBV15 to TRBJ1-4; TRBD1 matches at 12 bases. Per the germline V gene, CDR1 is LNHNV and CDR2 is YYDKDF (reference sequence). The ends lost 3 bases at V and 8 bases at J; junction bases unmatched: 7. The CDR3 spans 16 residues.

The chain is built from TRBV4-1 and TRBJ1-2; D ambiguous. Germline V lookup: CDR1 MGHRA, CDR2 YSYEKL. The CDR3 runs 15 residues. Trimming took 3 bases from V and 4 from J, leaving 15 bases between them. Written as DNA, the CDR3 is TGCGCCAGCAGCCATCGGAACCCCGGCGGCTATGGCTACACCTTC. It specifies CASSHRNPGGYGYTF.

The CDR3 sequence: CASGGERGSYEQYF. The CDR3 nucleotides are TGTGCCAGTGGGGGGGAGAGGGGGTCCTACGAGCAGTACTTC. This rearrangement joins TRBV2 to TRBJ2-7; D is perhaps TRBD2 (7 bases). Germline V gives CDR1 SNHLY, CDR2 FYNNEI. CDR3 length: 14 amino acids. Trimming left V 9 bases short and J 1 base short, with 16 bases between. The complete variable domain, with remaining parts taken from reference TRBV2 and TRBJ2-7, reads EPEVTQTPSHQVTQMGQEVILRCVPISNHLYFYWYRQILGQKVEFLVSFYNNEISEKSEIFDDQFSVERPDGSNFTLKIRSTKLEDSAMYFCASGGERGSYEQYFGPGTRLTVT.

The J gene is TRBJ1-3, the V gene TRBV20-1; maybe TRBD1 (5 bases). Germline V gene sequence: CDR1 DFQATT, CDR2 SNEGSKA (reference sequence). The CDR3 has 13 amino acids. V lost 6 bases to trimming and J lost 6 bases, with 15 bases between them. The DNA of the CDR3 is TGCAGTGCCGCCCCGAGGGGTGAAAACACCATATATTTT. It translates to CSAAPRGENTIYF.

The chain couples TRBV18 to TRBJ2-7; tentatively, D is TRBD2 (5 bases). This CDR3 contains 13 residues. V lost 5 bases, J lost 5 bases, and 13 bases lay in between. The germline V gene encodes CDR1 KGHSH and CDR2 LQKENI. This chain's CDR3 is CASSAFEGNEQYF. Written as DNA, the CDR3 is TGTGCCAGCTCAGCATTCGAGGGCAACGAGCAGTACTTC.